The 32 T cell receptor beta chains below all came from one sample that was sequenced in a study of metastatic and nonmetastatic thyroid tumors. Before thyroid surgery, none of the patients had received any treatment. TCRdb re-clonotyped the PCR reads through MiXCR. The table includes tens of thousands of clones, more than 20% detected once. Sequenced input: blood. The source of these receptors is a female donor with papillary thyroid cancer or a benign thyroid nodule (not recorded which). Some clones in this sample may be carry-over from other donors' samples.

The sample holds many counts of this clone. The chain recombines TRBV15 with TRBJ1-1, with 8 bases that match TRBD1. Looked up from germline, CDR1 is LNHNV and CDR2 is YYDKDF (reference sequence). V dropped 8 bases and J dropped 4; count of bases not matched to a gene: 6. CDR3 length: 13 residues. CDR3 nucleotides: TGTGCCACCGGGACAGGAGAAGGCACTGAAGCTTTCTTT. Translating it yields CATGTGEGTEAFF. Combining the CDR3 with reference TRBV15 and TRBJ1-1 gives the whole variable domain DAMVIQNPRYQVTQFGKPVTLSCSQTLNHNVMYWYQQKSSQAPKLLFHYYDKDFNNEADTPDNFQSRRPNTSFCFLDIRSPGLGDTAMYLCATGTGEGTEAFFGQGTRLTVV.

This clone came up many times. The J gene is TRBJ1-2, the V gene TRBV6-1; tentative D call: TRBD1 (5 bases). V lost 5 bases and J lost 1, with 11 bases in between. Germline V lookup: CDR1 MNHNS, CDR2 SASEGT. The CDR3 spans 14 residues. CDR3 sequence: CASSRRGGNYGYTF. CDR3 DNA sequence: TGTGCCAGCAGTCGCCGGGGGGGTAACTATGGCTACACCTTC.

This clone was picked up many times. At one of its ends the junction is not consistent with the germline gene, which may arise from a read error. This chain connects TRBV27 to TRBJ1-5; no firm D call. Germline assignment: CDR1 MNHEY and CDR2 SMNVEV (reference sequence). The CDR3 contains 13 residues. The CDR3: CASSLWGNQPRHF. In nucleotides, the CDR3 is TGTGCCAGCAGTTTATGGGGTAATCAGCCCCGGCATTTT.

This clone was seen just once. One end of the junction is discordant with germline, which a read error may explain. The chain has TRBV7-3 and TRBJ2-3; 7 bases fit TRBD2. The CDR3 totals 14 residues. Germline V gives CDR1 SGHTA, CDR2 FQGTGA. This CDR3 reads CASIGGTSEDTQYF. The CDR3 nucleotides read TGTGCCAGCATCGGAGGCACTAGCGAGGATACACAGTATTTT.

This clone showed up many times. This sequence joins TRBV6-4 and TRBJ2-1; TRBD2 matches at 9 bases. Germline CDR1 MRHNA, CDR2 SNTAGT. CDR3 length: 15 residues. The trim removed 3 bases at V and 0 bases at J, leaving 0 bases unmatched. CDR3 protein: CASSELAGSYNEQFF. The CDR3 coding sequence is TGTGCCAGCAGTGAACTAGCGGGCTCCTACAATGAGCAGTTCTTC.

This clone was picked up many times. Other nucleotide sequences from this sample produce the same CDR3. The chain carries TRBV2 and TRBJ2-4; D unresolved. Germline CDR1 and CDR2: SNHLY and FYNNEI. V lost 0 bases, J lost 1 base, and 10 bases lay in between. The CDR3 sequence is 16 residues long. The CDR3 loop is CASSEAHREAKNIQYF. The CDR3 nucleotides read TGTGCCAGCAGTGAAGCGCACAGAGAGGCCAAAAACATTCAGTACTTC.

This clone was found many times. The rearrangement joins TRBV28 to TRBJ1-4; the D gene is possibly TRBD1 (6 bases). The germline CDR1 and CDR2 sequences are MDHEN and SYDVKM. Trimming cost V 7 bases and J 3 bases, with 9 bases left between them. The CDR3 is 13 residues long. CDR3 DNA: TGTGCCAGCATGGAGGGGGCTAATGAAAAACTGTTTTTT. Protein sequence: CASMEGANEKLFF.

This clone appeared many times. The chain carries TRBV28 and TRBJ2-3; D is perhaps TRBD2 (5 bases). The CDR3 spans 13 residues. Germline assignment: CDR1 MDHEN and CDR2 SYDVKM. V lost 5 bases, J lost 0 bases, and 6 bases lay in between. CDR3 amino acids: CASSVASTDTQYF. In DNA form, the CDR3 reads TGTGCCAGCAGTGTAGCGAGCACAGATACGCAGTATTTT.

The sample holds a few counts of this clone. One base away lies a much larger clone, so this may be a sequencing read error. The gene calls are TRBV7-2 and TRBJ2-1; no definite D call. V was shortened by 4 bases and J by 7 bases, with 11 bases between the two germline ends. CDR3 length: 13 residues. In germline, CDR1 is SGHTA, CDR2 FQGNSA. The CDR3 sequence is CASSWCQTNEQFF. The CDR3 bases are TGTGCCAGCAGCTGGTGTCAGACTAATGAGCAGTTCTTC.

In its sample, this clone was seen many times. The J gene is TRBJ1-1, the V gene TRBV12-3 or TRBV12-4; possible D gene TRBD1, 5 bases. V lost 3 bases and J 4 bases, leaving 12 bases between the germline ends. The CDR3 extends over 14 amino acids. Written as DNA, the CDR3 is TGTGCCAGCAGTTTCTCAGGGTTAGTCACTGAAGCTTTCTTT. It specifies CASSFSGLVTEAFF.

This clone was seen at least ten times. J is TRBJ1-4 and V is TRBV20-1, with 10 bases aligning to TRBD1. CDR3 size: 15 residues. V dropped 6 bases and J dropped 1; count of bases not matched to a gene: 5. The germline CDR1 and CDR2 sequences are DFQATT and SNEGSKA (reference sequence). CDR3 region: CSAPGQGGTNEKLFF. DNA for the CDR3: TGCAGTGCGCCCGGACAGGGGGGAACTAATGAAAAACTGTTTTTT.

Written as DNA, the CDR3 is TGTGCCTGGGGTTTAACAGGATACCGAAACACCATATATTTT. This codes for CAWGLTGYRNTIYF. The chain uses TRBV30 and TRBJ1-3; perhaps TRBD1 as D (5 bases). The germline V and J ends were trimmed by 5 bases and 5 bases, with 16 bases remaining between them. The germline CDR1 and CDR2 sequences are GTSNPN and SVGIG (reference sequence). The CDR3 spans 14 residues.

This clone has a count of ten or more. V gene TRBV20-1 combines with J gene TRBJ1-2; 7 bases are shared with TRBD1. Germline lookup yields CDR1 DFQATT and CDR2 SNEGSKA (reference sequence). After removal of 3 bases from V and 7 bases from J, the junction contained 11 bases not matched to a gene. The CDR3 totals 14 residues. The CDR3 nucleotides read TGCAGTGCTAGTTACTTGACAGGGTCGGTTGGCTACACCTTC. Its translation is CSASYLTGSVGYTF.

This clone was observed a handful of times. A much larger clone differs from this one at a single base, so this may be a read error. The rearrangement uses TRBV5-6 and TRBJ1-6; a possible D gene is TRBD1 (5 bases). Germline V gives CDR1 SGHDT, CDR2 YYEEEE. The CDR3 runs to 15 residues. Written as DNA, the CDR3 is TGTGCCGGCAGCCCCTTCGGGGGTCTAGAGGCACCCCTCCACTTT. It specifies CAGSPFGGLEAPLHF.

In the case of this clone: Other nucleotide sequences in the sample specify the same CDR3. The chain couples TRBV6-1 to TRBJ1-1, with a tentative D call TRBD1 (5 bases). Germline V gives CDR1 MNHNS, CDR2 SASEGT. There are 12 residues in the CDR3. Trimming left V 6 bases short and J 9 bases short, with 14 bases between. The CDR3 sequence is CASSPTGVKAFF. The CDR3 region has the DNA TGTGCCAGCAGCCCTACGGGGGTAAAAGCTTTCTTT.

This clone was seen repeatedly, ten times or more. A much larger clone lies one base from this, so it may be a read error. This chain links TRBV24-1 with TRBJ2-2; no clear D. Germline V gene sequence: CDR1 KGHDR, CDR2 SFDVKD. V lost 9 bases and J 2 bases, leaving 18 bases between the germline ends. This CDR3 is 16 amino acids long. CDR3 protein: CATGKTTGENTGELFF. In DNA, the CDR3 is TGTGCCACCGGTAAAACGACGGGTGAAAACACCGGGGAGCTGTTTTTT.

This clone was seen repeatedly, ten times or more. The chain combines TRBV19 with TRBJ2-7; tentative D call: TRBD2 (6 bases). The CDR3 is made up of 14 amino acids. V lost 6 bases, J lost 6 bases, and 18 bases lay in between. Per the germline V gene, CDR1 is LNHDA and CDR2 is SQIVND (reference sequence). CDR3 coding DNA: TGTGCCAGTAGCCGACTAGATCGGAGTCGCGAGCAGTACTTC. It codes for CASSRLDRSREQYF.

This clone was observed at least ten times. DNA of the CDR3: TGCAGTGCCCAGGGGCTAGCGGGCCTCTCCTACAATGAGCAGTTCTTC. It codes for CSAQGLAGLSYNEQFF. The V call is TRBV20-1, the J call TRBJ2-1, with 8 positions matching TRBD2. With 6 bases clipped from V and 0 bases from J, the junction kept 10 bases outside the gene matches. This CDR3 is built from 16 residues. Germline V gives CDR1 DFQATT, CDR2 SNEGSKA (reference sequence).

A note on this clone: Relative to the germline gene, one junction end is altered; a read error may explain this. The sample contains more than one DNA sequence encoding this CDR3. V and J are TRBV28 and TRBJ2-1; 11 nucleotides agree with TRBD2. This CDR3 is 14 amino acids long. Germline lookup yields CDR1 MDHEN and CDR2 SYDVKM. CDR3 in amino acids: CASSGLAGYNEQFF. Here the CDR3 DNA reads TGTGCAAGCAGTGGACTAGCGGGTTACAATGAGCAGTTCTTC.

V and J are TRBV7-2 and TRBJ2-1; a possible D gene is TRBD2 (5 bases). Germline V gives CDR1 SGHTA, CDR2 FQGNSA. Trimming removed 1 base from V and 8 bases from J, with 21 bases in between. This CDR3 region has 17 residues. The CDR3 DNA sequence: TGTGCCAGCAGCTTAGTGCTCCCTCATAGCGCGCAACATGAGCAGTTCTTC. This sequence encodes CASSLVLPHSAQHEQFF.

This clone appeared many times. V is TRBV15 and J is TRBJ2-3; 8 nucleotides align to TRBD1. CDR1 is LNHNV, CDR2 YYDKDF, per germline (reference sequence). The CDR3 spans 13 residues. V was pared by 3 bases and J by 8 bases, with 4 bases of the junction left unmatched. The chain's CDR3 is CATSSLTGGTQYF. CDR3 sequence (DNA): TGTGCCACCAGCAGTCTAACAGGGGGTACGCAGTATTTT.

This clone came up many times. The rearrangement joins TRBV3-1 to TRBJ1-6; no firm D call. V dropped 3 bases and J dropped 3 bases, with 12 bases sitting between them. In germline, CDR1 is LGHDT, CDR2 YNNKEL (reference sequence). This CDR3 contains 16 residues. The CDR3 DNA is TGTGCCAGCAGCCACGCGGGGTCCCGCTATAATTCACCCCTCCACTTT. This codes for CASSHAGSRYNSPLHF.

This clone was detected ten times or more. The CDR3 nucleotides read TGCAGTGCTCCTAAAAGCCATAGCACAGATACGCAGTATTTT. Its protein product is CSAPKSHSTDTQYF. This chain connects TRBV20-1 to TRBJ2-3; D is unresolved. The ends were cut back, 5 bases at V and 0 bases at J, with 12 bases in the middle. The CDR3 is 14 amino acids. Per the germline V gene, CDR1 is DFQATT and CDR2 is SNEGSKA (reference sequence).

DNA for the CDR3: TGCGCCAGCAGCTTGGAATGGTCAGGGTATCAGTTCTTC. This gives the protein CASSLEWSGYQFF. The chain links TRBV5-1 to TRBJ2-1; a possible D gene is TRBD1 (5 bases). CDR3 length equals 13 residues. With 0 bases removed from V and 13 bases from J, the gap between germline ends came to 14 bases. The V gene's germline CDR1 is SGHRS and CDR2 YFSETQ.

This clone was seen repeatedly, ten times or more. Other DNA sequences in this specimen translate into the identical CDR3. The chain has TRBV7-9 and TRBJ1-6; tentatively, D is TRBD1 (6 bases). This CDR3 region has 14 residues. The V gene lost 0 bases and the J gene lost 9 bases, with 9 bases spanning the gap. Germline CDR1 reads SEHNR; CDR2 reads FQNEAQ (reference sequence). The chain's CDR3 is CASSLAARGSPLHF. The CDR3 DNA is TGTGCCAGCAGCTTAGCAGCCAGGGGTTCACCCCTCCACTTT.

About this clone itself: A much larger clone lies one base from this, so it may be a read error. This rearrangement joins TRBV7-2 to TRBJ2-2, with TRBD1 as a possible D gene (9 bases). The CDR3 is made up of 20 amino acids. Germline-derived CDR1 and CDR2 are SGHTA and FQGNSA. CDR3 loop: CASSPTSDRGRGRNAGDLFF. CDR3 bases: TGTGCCAGCAGCCCTACCTCGGACAGGGGACGCGGGAGGAACGCCGGGGATCTGTTTTTT.

This clone was observed at least ten times. The V call is TRBV4-2, the J call TRBJ1-3; D possibly corresponds to TRBD1 (5 bases). The CDR3 sequence is 15 residues long. Germline CDR1 reads LGHNA; CDR2 reads YNFKEQ. V was cut by 6 bases and J by 0 bases, with 12 bases left in between. The CDR3 DNA follows: TGTGCCAGCAGGTCCAGGGCGAGCTCTGGAAACACCATATATTTT. The encoded protein is CASRSRASSGNTIYF.

This clone was counted at least ten times. The V gene is TRBV12-3 or TRBV12-4, the J gene TRBJ1-5, with D possibly being TRBD1 (5 bases). This CDR3 region has 13 residues. The germline V and J ends were trimmed by 0 bases and 6 bases, with 6 bases remaining between them. DNA of the CDR3: TGTGCCAGCAGTTTAGCCGGGGGTCAGCCCCAGCATTTT. Its protein is CASSLAGGQPQHF.

This clone was observed at least ten times. V is TRBV7-9 and J is TRBJ2-5; the D is unclear. This CDR3 contains 14 residues. The V end was cut by 1 base, the J end by 4 bases, with 10 bases between. Germline V gives CDR1 SEHNR, CDR2 FQNEAQ (reference sequence). CDR3 in amino acids: CASSLVGNRETQYF. As DNA, the CDR3 is TGTGCCAGCAGCTTAGTTGGGAATCGAGAGACCCAGTACTTC.

This chain links TRBV27 with TRBJ2-7, with 7 bases aligning to TRBD2. Germline CDR1 MNHEY, CDR2 SMNVEV (reference sequence). The CDR3 runs 15 residues. V lost 4 bases and J lost 7; bases outside the gene matches: 13. CDR3 protein: CASSSGLGPFGEQYF. The DNA of the CDR3 is TGTGCCAGCAGTTCAGGACTAGGGCCCTTTGGGGAGCAGTACTTC.

Remarks on this clone: Other DNA sequences from this sample encode an identical CDR3 as well. The chain has TRBV20-1 and TRBJ2-7, with TRBD2 matching over 9 bases. V lost 5 bases, J lost 2 bases, and 7 bases stayed unmatched. Germline V gives CDR1 DFQATT, CDR2 SNEGSKA (reference sequence). This CDR3 is built from 14 residues. The CDR3 sequence: CSAVREGYAYEQYF. The DNA of the CDR3 is TGCAGTGCTGTGCGGGAGGGTTACGCCTACGAGCAGTACTTC.

At least ten counts were recorded for this clone. V and J are TRBV27 and TRBJ2-4; D tentatively fits TRBD1 or TRBD2 (5 bases each). Germline V gives CDR1 MNHEY, CDR2 SMNVEV (reference sequence). CDR3 length: 16 amino acids. Trimming left V 2 bases short and J 1 base short, with 12 bases between. The CDR3 DNA is TGTGCCAGCAGTTTACTGGGGGTGTTGGCCAAAAACATTCAGTACTTC. Translation: CASSLLGVLAKNIQYF.